This TCR beta chain was sequenced in a study of T cells in women clearing cervical HPV infection. Study-level background: Case blood was drawn a median around 150 days after lesion detection.

To note about this clone: Its antigen is still unknown. The CDR3 is cut off 3 residues early in the read; its end comes from the germline J gene.

All donors had a single incident cervical HPV16 infection, not prevalent. Whole-study findings and limits: Effector/memory and HPV-specific T cells were not isolated, and association timing is unknown.

Genomic DNA, averaging about 1,100 ng per sample, yielded TCR beta CDR3 via immunoSEQ. Profiled with immunoSEQ multiplex PCR; TCRdb holds only in-frame clones, not every one. This listing includes around 22,000 clones. CDR3 length: 14 residues. V lost 3 bases and J 4 bases, leaving 12 bases between the germline ends. Germline V gene data show CDR1 as SGHAT and CDR2 as FQNNGV. The source is a woman aged 18 to 75 with a cervical HPV16 infection that either progressed to CIN3+ or cleared (not recorded which). The sample taken for sequencing was blood buffy coat. The chain couples TRBV11-2 to TRBJ1-2, with D maybe TRBD1 (6 bases). The CDR3 is CASSFPDSLYGYTF. The CDR3 bases that were read are TGTGCCAGCAGCTTCCCGGACAGCCTCTATGGC.